Listed below are T cell receptor beta chains from one sample, sequenced in a study of vaccination effects on CD4 cells after COVID-19. Their cognate antigens are unknown. Only in-frame clones appear in the TCRdb table, and some are missing; sequencing was by immunoSEQ multiplex PCR. The sample shows 12,000 to 15,000 clones, about three quarters of them seen only once. The sample consisted of CD4+ T cells from PBMCs cultured with HCoV-NL63 spike peptides, taken after COVID-19 vaccination. Receptors were obtained from a human donor who had a prior SARS-CoV-2 infection. Both conserved end residues are part of each CDR3. A D gene is named only where the DNA matches it firmly. Expanded clones get a size class; other rows say once, few or many, or leave the size out.

v_gene,d_gene,len,abundance,j_gene,CDR3aa,CDR3nt
TRBV6-1,TRBD1,16,.,TRBJ2-1,CASSAEGTGGFNEQFF,TGTGCCAGCAGTGCGGAAGGGACAGGGGGATTCAATGAGCAGTTCTTC
TRBV5-1,.,15,.,TRBJ2-2,CASRLGTSNTGELFF,TGCGCCAGCAGATTAGGGACTTCCAACACCGGGGAGCTGTTTTTT
TRBV15,.,13,.,TRBJ1-5,CATSSYPNQPQHF,TGTGCCACCAGCAGTTACCCCAATCAGCCCCAGCATTTT
TRBV2,.,16,.,TRBJ2-5,CASREANLIQRETQYF,TGTGCCAGCAGAGAGGCTAACTTAATCCAGCGGGAGACCCAGTACTTC
TRBV11-2,.,14,.,TRBJ2-7,CASSYYGGSYEQYF,TGTGCCAGCAGCTACTACGGGGGCTCCTACGAGCAGTACTTC
TRBV20-1,TRBD1,11,.,TRBJ1-1,CSAGTGTEAFF,TGCAGTGCGGGGACAGGGACTGAAGCTTTCTTT
TRBV5-1,.,15,.,TRBJ2-5,CASSKLGGPQETQYF,TGCGCCAGCAGCAAATTGGGCGGGCCCCAAGAGACCCAGTACTTC
TRBV21-1,.,16,few,TRBJ2-5,CASRKGAGGLQETQYF,TGTGCCAGCAGGAAAGGGGCAGGGGGACTCCAAGAGACCCAGTACTTC
TRBV5-4,.,14,.,TRBJ2-2,CASSLSVGGGELFF,TGTGCCAGCAGCTTGAGCGTCGGGGGCGGGGAGCTGTTTTTT
TRBV4-1,TRBD2,14,.,TRBJ2-1,CASSPRGLVGGQFF,TGCGCCAGCAGCCCCCGAGGACTAGTTGGAGGGCAGTTCTTC
TRBV11-1,.,15,.,TRBJ1-2,CASSLSRPGVYGYTF,TGTGCCAGCAGCTTATCTCGACCGGGGGTCTATGGCTACACCTTC
TRBV10-1,TRBD1,15,few,TRBJ1-5,CASDLDRDRGQPQHF,TGCGCCAGCGACCTAGACCGGGACAGGGGTCAGCCCCAGCATTTT
TRBV11-3,TRBD2,16,.,TRBJ2-7,CASSPLGAGGTYEQYF,TGTGCCAGCAGCCCCCTTGGGGCGGGAGGAACGTACGAGCAGTACTTC
TRBV4-3,.,15,.,TRBJ2-7,CASSQVVAVTYEQYF,TGCGCCAGCAGCCAAGTTGTGGCGGTTACCTACGAGCAGTACTTC
TRBV7-2,.,13,.,TRBJ1-1,CASSLRMNTEAFF,TGTGCCAGCAGCTTGAGGATGAACACTGAAGCTTTCTTT
TRBV5-1,.,14,.,TRBJ2-7,CASSPQTTSYEQYF,TGCGCCAGCAGCCCACAGACGACCTCCTACGAGCAGTACTTC
TRBV29-1,.,13,.,TRBJ2-1,CSVPLLAPNEQFF,TGCAGCGTGCCTCTTTTAGCCCCCAATGAGCAGTTCTTC
TRBV5-1,TRBD1,14,once,TRBJ1-2,CASSLVTGGYGYTF,TGCGCCAGCAGCTTGGTGACAGGGGGGTATGGCTACACCTTC
TRBV5-1,.,14,.,TRBJ2-1,CASSFSTPGDEQFF,TGCGCCAGCAGCTTCTCCACCCCTGGCGATGAGCAGTTCTTC
TRBV2,TRBD1,14,.,TRBJ1-1,CASTPGTGNTEAFF,TGTGCCAGCACACCCGGGACAGGGAACACTGAAGCTTTCTTT
TRBV10-3,.,14,.,TRBJ1-5,CAISPTLGNQPQHF,TGTGCCATCAGTCCGACACTAGGCAATCAGCCCCAGCATTTT
TRBV7-9,TRBD1,15,.,TRBJ2-5,CASSFLGQRVETQYF,TGTGCCAGCAGTTTCCTGGGACAGAGGGTAGAGACCCAGTACTTC
TRBV28,TRBD2,16,.,TRBJ2-3,CASSTPSGRSGNTQYF,TGTGCCAGCAGTACCCCAAGCGGGAGGAGTGGAAATACGCAGTATTTT
TRBV18,.,13,.,TRBJ1-5,CASSPLEDQPQHF,TGTGCCAGCTCACCCCTAGAGGATCAGCCCCAGCATTTT
TRBV7-2,TRBD2,13,.,TRBJ2-1,CASRSTSANEQFF,TGTGCCAGCAGATCAACTAGCGCCAATGAGCAGTTCTTC
TRBV5-6,TRBD1,16,.,TRBJ1-1,CASSYDRGGMNTEAFF,TGTGCCAGCAGCTATGACAGGGGAGGGATGAACACTGAAGCTTTCTTT
TRBV15,.,16,.,TRBJ2-3,CATSGRQNIDTDTQYF,TGTGCCACCAGCGGACGACAGAACATAGACACAGATACGCAGTATTTT
TRBV11-2,.,13,.,TRBJ2-3,CASSLPGTDTQYF,TGTGCCAGCAGCTTACCTGGCACAGATACGCAGTATTTT
TRBV7-9,.,13,.,TRBJ1-2,CASSLEAGVGYTF,TGTGCCAGCAGCTTAGAAGCAGGGGTTGGCTACACCTTC